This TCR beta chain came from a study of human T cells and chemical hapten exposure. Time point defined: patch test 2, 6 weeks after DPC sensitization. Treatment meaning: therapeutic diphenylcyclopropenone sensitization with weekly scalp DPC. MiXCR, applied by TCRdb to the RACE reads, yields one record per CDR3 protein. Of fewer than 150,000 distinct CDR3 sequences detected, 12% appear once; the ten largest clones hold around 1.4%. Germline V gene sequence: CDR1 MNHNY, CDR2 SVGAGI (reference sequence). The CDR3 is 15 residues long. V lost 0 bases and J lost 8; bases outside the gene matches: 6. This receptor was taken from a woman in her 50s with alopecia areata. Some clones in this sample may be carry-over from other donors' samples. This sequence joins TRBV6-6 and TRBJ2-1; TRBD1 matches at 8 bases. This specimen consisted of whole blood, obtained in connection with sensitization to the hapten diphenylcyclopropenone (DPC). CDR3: CASSYSLQGGDEQFF. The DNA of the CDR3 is TGTGCCAGCAGTTACTCTTTACAGGGGGGAGATGAGCAGTTCTTC.